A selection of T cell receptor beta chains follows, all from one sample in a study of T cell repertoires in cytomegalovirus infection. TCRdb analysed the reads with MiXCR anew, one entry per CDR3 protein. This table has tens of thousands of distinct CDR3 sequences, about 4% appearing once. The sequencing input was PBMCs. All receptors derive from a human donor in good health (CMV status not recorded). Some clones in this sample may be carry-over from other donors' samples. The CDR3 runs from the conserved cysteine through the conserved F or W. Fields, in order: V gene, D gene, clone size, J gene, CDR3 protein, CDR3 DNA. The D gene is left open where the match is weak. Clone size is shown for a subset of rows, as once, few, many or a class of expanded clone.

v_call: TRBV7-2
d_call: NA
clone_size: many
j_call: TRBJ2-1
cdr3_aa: CASQTGSSYNEQFF
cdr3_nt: TGTGCCAGCCAAACAGGGAGCTCCTACAATGAGCAGTTCTTC

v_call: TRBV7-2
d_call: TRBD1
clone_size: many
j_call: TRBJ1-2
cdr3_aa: CASSSTGGRGYTF
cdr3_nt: TGTGCCAGCAGCTCGACAGGGGGAAGAGGCTACACCTTC

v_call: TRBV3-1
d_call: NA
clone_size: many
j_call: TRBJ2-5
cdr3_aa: CASSPDYARETQYF
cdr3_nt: TGTGCCAGCAGTCCCGACTACGCCAGGGAGACCCAGTACTTC

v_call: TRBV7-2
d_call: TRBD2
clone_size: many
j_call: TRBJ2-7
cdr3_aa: CASSFQIAGGRHEQYF
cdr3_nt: TGTGCCAGCAGCTTTCAAATAGCGGGGGGGCGCCACGAGCAGTACTTC

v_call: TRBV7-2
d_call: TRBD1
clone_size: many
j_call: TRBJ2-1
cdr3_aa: CASSSGGASNEQFF
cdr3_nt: TGTGCCAGCAGTTCAGGGGGCGCAAGCAATGAGCAGTTCTTC

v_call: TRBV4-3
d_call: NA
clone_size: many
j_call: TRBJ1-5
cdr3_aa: CASSQDLYSNQPQHF
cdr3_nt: TGCGCCAGCAGCCAAGACCTATATAGCAATCAGCCCCAGCATTTT

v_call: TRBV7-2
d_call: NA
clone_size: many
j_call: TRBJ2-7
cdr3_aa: CASSLAPQGGRRYEQYF
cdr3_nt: TGTGCCAGCAGCTTAGCTCCGCAGGGGGGAAGGAGGTACGAGCAGTACTTC

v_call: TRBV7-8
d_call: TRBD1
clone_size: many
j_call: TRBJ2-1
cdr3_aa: CASSPDRVREQFF
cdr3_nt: TGTGCCAGCAGCCCCGACAGGGTTCGTGAGCAGTTCTTC

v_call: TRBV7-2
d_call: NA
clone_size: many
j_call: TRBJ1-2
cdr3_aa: CASSLATGNYGYTF
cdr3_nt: TGTGCCAGCAGCTTAGCGACGGGAAACTATGGCTACACCTTC

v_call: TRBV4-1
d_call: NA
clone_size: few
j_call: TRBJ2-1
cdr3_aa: CASGESYNEQFF
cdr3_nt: TGCGCCAGCGGCGAATCCTACAATGAGCAGTTCTTC

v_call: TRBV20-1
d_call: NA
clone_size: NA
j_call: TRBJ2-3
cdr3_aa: CSARRTSTDTQYF
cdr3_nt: TGCAGTGCTAGAAGGACTAGCACAGATACGCAGTATTTT

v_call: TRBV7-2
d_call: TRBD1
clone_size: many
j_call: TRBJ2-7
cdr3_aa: CASSFLGRGRYEQYF
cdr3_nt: TGTGCCAGCAGCTTTTTGGGCAGGGGGCGGTACGAGCAGTACTTC

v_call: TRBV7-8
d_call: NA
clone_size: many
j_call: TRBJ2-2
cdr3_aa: CATQQGSYPWTGELFF
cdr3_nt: TGTGCCACCCAACAGGGTTCCTATCCGTGGACCGGGGAGCTGTTTTTT

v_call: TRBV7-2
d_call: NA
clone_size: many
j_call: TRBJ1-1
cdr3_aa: CASSPRGLEEAFF
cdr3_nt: TGTGCCAGCAGCCCACGGGGACTTGAAGAAGCTTTCTTT

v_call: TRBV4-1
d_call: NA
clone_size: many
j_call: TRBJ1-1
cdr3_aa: CASSPIGEGTEAFF
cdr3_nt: TGTGCCAGCAGCCCGATCGGGGAGGGCACTGAAGCTTTCTTT

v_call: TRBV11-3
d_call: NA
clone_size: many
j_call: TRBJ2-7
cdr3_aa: CASRTRLSYEQYF
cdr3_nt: TGTGCCAGCCGCACCCGCCTGAGCTACGAGCAGTACTTC

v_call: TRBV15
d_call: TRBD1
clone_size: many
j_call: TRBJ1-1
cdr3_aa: CATSSETGTAGTEAFF
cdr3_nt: TGTGCCACCAGCAGCGAGACCGGGACAGCTGGGACTGAAGCTTTCTTT

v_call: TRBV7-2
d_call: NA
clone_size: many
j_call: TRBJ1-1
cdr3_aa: CASSLARNTEAFF
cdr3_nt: TGTGCCAGCAGCTTAGCGCGGAACACTGAAGCTTTCTTT

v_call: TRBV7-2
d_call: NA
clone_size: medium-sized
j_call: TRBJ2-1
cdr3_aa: CASSFAGTYNEQFF
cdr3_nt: TGTGCCAGCAGCTTTGCGGGGACCTACAATGAGCAGTTCTTC

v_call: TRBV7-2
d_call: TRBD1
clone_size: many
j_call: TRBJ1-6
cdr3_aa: CASSPGGTAYNSPLHF
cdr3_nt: TGTGCCAGCAGCCCCGGTGGGACAGCCTATAATTCACCCCTCCACTTT

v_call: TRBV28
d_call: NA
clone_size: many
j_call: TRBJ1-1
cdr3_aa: CASSFAGGGTEAFF
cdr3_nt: TGTGCCAGCAGTTTTGCCGGCGGTGGCACTGAAGCTTTCTTT

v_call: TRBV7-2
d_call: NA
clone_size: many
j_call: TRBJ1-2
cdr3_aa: CASRKGDLGYGYTF
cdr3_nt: TGTGCCAGCAGAAAGGGGGACTTGGGCTATGGCTACACCTTC

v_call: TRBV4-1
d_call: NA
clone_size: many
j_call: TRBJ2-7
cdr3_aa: CASSHTQAAGGPRREQYF
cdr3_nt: TGTGCCAGCAGCCACACCCAGGCCGCCGGGGGGCCCAGGCGGGAGCAGTACTTC

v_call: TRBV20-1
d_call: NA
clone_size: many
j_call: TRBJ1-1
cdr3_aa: CSALRAVTEAFF
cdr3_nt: TGCAGTGCTTTACGGGCAGTCACTGAAGCTTTCTTT

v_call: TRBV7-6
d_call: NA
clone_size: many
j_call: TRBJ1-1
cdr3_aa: CASSLDSNTEAFF
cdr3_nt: TGTGCCAGCAGCTTAGATTCGAACACTGAAGCTTTCTTT

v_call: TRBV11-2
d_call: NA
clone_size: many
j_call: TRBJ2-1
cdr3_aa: CASSLGLAYNEQFF
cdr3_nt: TGTGCCAGCAGCTTAGGCCTAGCCTACAATGAGCAGTTCTTC

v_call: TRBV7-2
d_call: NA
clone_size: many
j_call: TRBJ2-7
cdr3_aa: CASSLASRSYEQYF
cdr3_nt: TGTGCCAGCAGCTTAGCCTCCAGAAGCTACGAGCAGTACTTC

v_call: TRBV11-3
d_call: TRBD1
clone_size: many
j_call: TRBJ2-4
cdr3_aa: CASSHGQGENIQYF
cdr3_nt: TGTGCCAGCAGCCATGGACAGGGGGAAAACATTCAGTACTTC

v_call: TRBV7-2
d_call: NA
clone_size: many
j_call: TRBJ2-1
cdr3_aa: CASSSGGSGIREQFF
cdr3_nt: TGTGCCAGCAGCTCAGGGGGTAGCGGGATACGTGAGCAGTTCTTC

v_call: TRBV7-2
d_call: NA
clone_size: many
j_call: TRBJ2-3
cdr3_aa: CASSLRGGSGGTQYF
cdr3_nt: TGTGCCAGCAGCTTAAGGGGGGGGTCCGGAGGCACGCAGTATTTT

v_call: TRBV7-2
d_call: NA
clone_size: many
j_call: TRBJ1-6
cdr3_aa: CASSFPNSPLHF
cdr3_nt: TGTGCCAGCAGCTTTCCTAATTCACCCCTCCACTTT

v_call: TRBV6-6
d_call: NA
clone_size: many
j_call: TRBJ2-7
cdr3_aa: CASQKGGAGLEQYF
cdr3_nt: TGTGCCAGCCAGAAAGGGGGGGCAGGGCTCGAGCAGTACTTC

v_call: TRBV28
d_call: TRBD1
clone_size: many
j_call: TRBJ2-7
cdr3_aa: CASSLSGQRDYEQYF
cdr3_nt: TGTGCCAGCAGTTTATCGGGACAGAGGGATTACGAGCAGTACTTC

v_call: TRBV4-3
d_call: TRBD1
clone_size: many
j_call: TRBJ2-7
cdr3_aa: CASSLSSQGITSYEQYF
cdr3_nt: TGCGCCAGCAGCCTATCCTCACAGGGGATCACATCCTACGAGCAGTACTTC

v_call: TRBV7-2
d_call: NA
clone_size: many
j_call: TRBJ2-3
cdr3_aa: CASSLKDPSRDTQYF
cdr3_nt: TGTGCCAGCAGCTTAAAGGACCCCTCTCGCGATACGCAGTATTTT

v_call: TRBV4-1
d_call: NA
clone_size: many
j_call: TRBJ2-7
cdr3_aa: CASSPGLPLSYEQYF
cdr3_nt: TGCGCCAGCAGCCCGGGACTCCCCCTCTCCTACGAGCAGTACTTC

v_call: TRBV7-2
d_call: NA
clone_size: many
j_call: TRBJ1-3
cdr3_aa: CASSLSFASNTIYF
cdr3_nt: TGTGCCAGCAGCTTATCTTTTGCTTCGAACACCATATATTTT

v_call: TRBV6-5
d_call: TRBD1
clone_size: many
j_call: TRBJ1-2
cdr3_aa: CASSGPGQGATGYTF
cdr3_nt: TGTGCCAGCAGTGGCCCGGGACAGGGGGCTACTGGCTACACCTTC

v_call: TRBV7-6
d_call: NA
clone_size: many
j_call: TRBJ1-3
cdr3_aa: CASSFGGLGNTIYF
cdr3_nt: TGTGCCAGCAGCTTCGGGGGGCTCGGAAACACCATATATTTT

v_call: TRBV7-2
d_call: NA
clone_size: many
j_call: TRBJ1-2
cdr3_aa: CASTKRRSNYGYTF
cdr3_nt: TGTGCCAGCACCAAACGCCGGTCTAACTATGGCTACACCTTC

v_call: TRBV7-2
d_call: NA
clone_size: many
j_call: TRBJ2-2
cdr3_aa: CASSLGPGELFF
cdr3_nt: TGTGCCAGCAGCTTAGGTCCCGGGGAGCTGTTTTTT

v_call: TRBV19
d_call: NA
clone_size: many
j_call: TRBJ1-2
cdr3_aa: CASSPQHGASRGYTF
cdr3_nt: TGTGCCAGTAGTCCACAACATGGAGCCTCTAGGGGCTACACCTTC

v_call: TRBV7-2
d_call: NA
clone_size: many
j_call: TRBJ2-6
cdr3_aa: CASSLYTTGSGANVLTF
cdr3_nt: TGTGCCAGCAGCTTATATACTACCGGTTCTGGGGCCAACGTCCTGACTTTC

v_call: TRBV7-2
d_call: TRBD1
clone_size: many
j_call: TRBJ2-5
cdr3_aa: CASSSSRDRGMYF
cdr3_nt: TGTGCCAGCAGCTCCTCCCGGGACAGGGGGATGTACTTC

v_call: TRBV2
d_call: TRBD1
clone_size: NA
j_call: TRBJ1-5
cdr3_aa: CASRPGQGAWSQHF
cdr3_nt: TGTGCCAGCAGACCCGGACAGGGGGCTTGGTCCCAGCATTTT

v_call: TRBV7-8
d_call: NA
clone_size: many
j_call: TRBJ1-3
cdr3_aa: CASSWSISGNTIYF
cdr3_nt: TGTGCCAGCAGCTGGAGTATCTCTGGAAACACCATATATTTT

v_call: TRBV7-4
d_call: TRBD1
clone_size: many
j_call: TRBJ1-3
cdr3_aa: CASSLGTVNGNTIYF
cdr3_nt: TGTGCCAGCAGCCTTGGGACAGTGAACGGAAACACCATATATTTT